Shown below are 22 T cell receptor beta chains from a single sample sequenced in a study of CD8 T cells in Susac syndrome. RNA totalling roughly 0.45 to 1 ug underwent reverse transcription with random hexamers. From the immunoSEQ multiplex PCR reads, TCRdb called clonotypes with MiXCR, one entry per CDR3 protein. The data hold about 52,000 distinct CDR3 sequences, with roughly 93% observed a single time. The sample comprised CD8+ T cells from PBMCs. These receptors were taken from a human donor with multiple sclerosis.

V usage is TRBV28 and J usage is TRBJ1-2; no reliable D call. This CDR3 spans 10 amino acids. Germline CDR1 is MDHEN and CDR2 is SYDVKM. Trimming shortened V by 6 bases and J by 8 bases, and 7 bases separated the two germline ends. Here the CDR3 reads CASSFQGYTF. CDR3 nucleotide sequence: TGTGCCAGCAGCTTTCAGGGCTACACCTTC.

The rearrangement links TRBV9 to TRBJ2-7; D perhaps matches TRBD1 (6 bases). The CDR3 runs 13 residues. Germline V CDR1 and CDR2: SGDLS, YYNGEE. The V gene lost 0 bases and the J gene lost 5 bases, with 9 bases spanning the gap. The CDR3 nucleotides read TGTGCCAGCAGCGTAGACAGGGACAACGAGCAGTACTTC. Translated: CASSVDRDNEQYF. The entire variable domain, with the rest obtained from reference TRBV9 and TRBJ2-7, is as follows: DSGVTQTPKHLITATGQRVTLRCSPRSGDLSVYWYQQSLDQGLQFLIQYYNGEERAKGNILERFSAQQFPDLHSELNLSSLELGDSALYFCASSVDRDNEQYFGPGTRLTVT.

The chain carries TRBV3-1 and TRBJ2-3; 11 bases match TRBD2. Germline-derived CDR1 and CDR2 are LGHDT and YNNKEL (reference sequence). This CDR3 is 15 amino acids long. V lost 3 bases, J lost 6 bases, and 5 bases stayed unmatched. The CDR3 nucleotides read TGTGCCAGCAGCCAGACTAGCGGGGACCCCGATACGCAGTATTTT. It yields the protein CASSQTSGDPDTQYF.

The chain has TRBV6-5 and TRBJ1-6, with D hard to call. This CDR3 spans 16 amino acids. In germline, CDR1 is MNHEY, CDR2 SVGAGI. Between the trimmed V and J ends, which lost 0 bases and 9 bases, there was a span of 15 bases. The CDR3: CASSYSVGQNFSPLHF. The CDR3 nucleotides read TGTGCCAGCAGTTACTCGGTTGGGCAGAACTTTTCACCCCTCCACTTT.

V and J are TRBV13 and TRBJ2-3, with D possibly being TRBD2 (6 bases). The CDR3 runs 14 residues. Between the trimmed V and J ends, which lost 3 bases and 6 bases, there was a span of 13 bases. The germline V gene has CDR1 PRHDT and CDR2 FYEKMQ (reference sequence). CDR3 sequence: CASSLRGPADTQYF. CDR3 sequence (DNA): TGTGCCAGCAGCTTGCGGGGACCAGCGGATACGCAGTATTTT.

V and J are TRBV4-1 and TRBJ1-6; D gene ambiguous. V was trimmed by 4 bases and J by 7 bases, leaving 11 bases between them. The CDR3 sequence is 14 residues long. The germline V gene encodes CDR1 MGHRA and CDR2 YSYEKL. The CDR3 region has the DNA TGCGCCAGCAGCCGAGTTAGTCCCAATTCACCCCTCCACTTT. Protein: CASSRVSPNSPLHF.

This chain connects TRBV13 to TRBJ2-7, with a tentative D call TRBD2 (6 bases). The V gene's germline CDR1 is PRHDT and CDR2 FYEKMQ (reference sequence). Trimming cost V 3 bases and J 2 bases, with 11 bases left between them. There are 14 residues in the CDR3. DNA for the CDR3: TGTGCCAGCAGCTTCGGGGGAACAGCCTACGAGCAGTACTTC. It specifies CASSFGGTAYEQYF.

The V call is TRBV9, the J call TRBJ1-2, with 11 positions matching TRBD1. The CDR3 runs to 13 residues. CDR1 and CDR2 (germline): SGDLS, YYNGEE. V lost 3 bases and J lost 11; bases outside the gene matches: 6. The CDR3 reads CASSGTGGALYTF. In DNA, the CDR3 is TGTGCCAGCAGCGGGACAGGGGGCGCATTGTACACCTTC. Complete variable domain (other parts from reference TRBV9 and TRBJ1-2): DSGVTQTPKHLITATGQRVTLRCSPRSGDLSVYWYQQSLDQGLQFLIQYYNGEERAKGNILERFSAQQFPDLHSELNLSSLELGDSALYFCASSGTGGALYTFGSGTRLTVV.

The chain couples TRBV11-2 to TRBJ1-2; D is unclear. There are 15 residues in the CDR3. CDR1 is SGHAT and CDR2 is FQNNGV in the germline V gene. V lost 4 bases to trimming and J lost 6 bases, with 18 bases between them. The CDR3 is CASSSEPLGSDGYTF. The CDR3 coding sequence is TGTGCCAGCAGCTCGGAACCTCTCGGCAGCGATGGCTACACCTTC.

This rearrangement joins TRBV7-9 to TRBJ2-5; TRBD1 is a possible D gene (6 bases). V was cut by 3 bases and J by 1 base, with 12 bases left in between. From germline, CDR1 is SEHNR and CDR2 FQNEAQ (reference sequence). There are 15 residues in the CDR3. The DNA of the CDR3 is TGTGCCAGCAGCTTGATACAGGGTCCCCAAGAGACCCAGTACTTC. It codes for CASSLIQGPQETQYF.

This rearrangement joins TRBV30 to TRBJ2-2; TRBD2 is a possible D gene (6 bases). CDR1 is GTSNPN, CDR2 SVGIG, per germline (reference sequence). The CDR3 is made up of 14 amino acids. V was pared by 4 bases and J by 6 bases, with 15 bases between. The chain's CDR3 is CAWTGDFAPGELFF. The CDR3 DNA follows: TGTGCCTGGACGGGGGACTTCGCCCCCGGGGAGCTGTTTTTT.

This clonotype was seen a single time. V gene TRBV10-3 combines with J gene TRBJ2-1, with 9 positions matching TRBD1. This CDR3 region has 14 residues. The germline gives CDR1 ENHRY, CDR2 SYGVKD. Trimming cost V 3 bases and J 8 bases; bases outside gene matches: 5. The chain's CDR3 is CAISEQGASDEQFF. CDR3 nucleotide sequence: TGTGCCATCAGTGAACAGGGGGCATCAGATGAGCAGTTCTTC.

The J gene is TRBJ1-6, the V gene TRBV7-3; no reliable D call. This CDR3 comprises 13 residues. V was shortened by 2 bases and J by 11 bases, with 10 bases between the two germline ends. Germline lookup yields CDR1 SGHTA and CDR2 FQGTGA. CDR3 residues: CASSLSDRAPLHF. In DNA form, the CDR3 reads TGTGCCAGCAGCTTATCGGACCGGGCACCCCTCCACTTT.

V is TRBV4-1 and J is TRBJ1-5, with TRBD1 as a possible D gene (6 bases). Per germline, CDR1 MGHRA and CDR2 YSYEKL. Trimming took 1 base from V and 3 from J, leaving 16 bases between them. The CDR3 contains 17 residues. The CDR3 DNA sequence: TGCGCCAGCAGCCAAGGGAAAGTGGGGGACACCAATCAGCCCCAGCATTTT. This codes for CASSQGKVGDTNQPQHF.

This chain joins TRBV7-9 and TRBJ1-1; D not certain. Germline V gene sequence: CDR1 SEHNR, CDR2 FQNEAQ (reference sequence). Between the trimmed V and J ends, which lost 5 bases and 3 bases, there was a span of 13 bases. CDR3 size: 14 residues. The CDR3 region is CASSPVTGDTEAFF. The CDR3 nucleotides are TGTGCCAGCAGCCCTGTAACCGGGGACACTGAAGCTTTCTTT.

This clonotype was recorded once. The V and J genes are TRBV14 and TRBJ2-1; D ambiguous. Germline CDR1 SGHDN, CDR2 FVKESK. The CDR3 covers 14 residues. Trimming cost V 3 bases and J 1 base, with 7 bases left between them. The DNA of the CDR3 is TGTGCCAGCAGCCAGGGTCGGTCCTACAATGAGCAGTTCTTC. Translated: CASSQGRSYNEQFF.

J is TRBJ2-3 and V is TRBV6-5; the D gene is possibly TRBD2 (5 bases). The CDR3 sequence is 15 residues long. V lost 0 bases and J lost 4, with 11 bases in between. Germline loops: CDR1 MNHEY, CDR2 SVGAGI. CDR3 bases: TGTGCCAGCAGTTACTCGATTGGGAGTCCAGATACGCAGTATTTT. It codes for CASSYSIGSPDTQYF.

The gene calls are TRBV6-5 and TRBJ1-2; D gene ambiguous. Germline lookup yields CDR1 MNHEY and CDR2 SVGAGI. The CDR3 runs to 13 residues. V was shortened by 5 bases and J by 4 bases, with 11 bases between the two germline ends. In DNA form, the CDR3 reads TGTGCCAGCAGTGATCTGAGGTTCTATGGCTACACCTTC. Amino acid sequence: CASSDLRFYGYTF.

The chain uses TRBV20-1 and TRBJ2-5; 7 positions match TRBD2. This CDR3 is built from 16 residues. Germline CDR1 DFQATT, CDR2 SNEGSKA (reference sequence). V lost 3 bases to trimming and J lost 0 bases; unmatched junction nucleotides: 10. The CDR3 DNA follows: TGCAGTGCTAGGAATGTAGCGGGTTGGGACCAAGAGACCCAGTACTTC. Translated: CSARNVAGWDQETQYF.

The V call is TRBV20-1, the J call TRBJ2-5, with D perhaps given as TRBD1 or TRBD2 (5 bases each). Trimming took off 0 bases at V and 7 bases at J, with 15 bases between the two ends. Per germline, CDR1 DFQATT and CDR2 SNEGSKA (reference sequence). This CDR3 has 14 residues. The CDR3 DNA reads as TGCAGTGCTAGAGATCCGACTCTGAGGGGGACCCAGTACTTC. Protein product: CSARDPTLRGTQYF.

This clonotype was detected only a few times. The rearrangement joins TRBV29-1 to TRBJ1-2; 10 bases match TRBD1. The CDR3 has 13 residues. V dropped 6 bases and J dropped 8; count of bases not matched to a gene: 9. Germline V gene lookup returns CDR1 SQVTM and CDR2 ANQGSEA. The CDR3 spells CSVRTGGFAGYTF. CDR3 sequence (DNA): TGCAGCGTGCGGACAGGGGGTTTTGCCGGCTACACCTTC. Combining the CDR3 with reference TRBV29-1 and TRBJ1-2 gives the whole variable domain SAVISQKPSRDICQRGTSLTIQCQVDSQVTMMFWYRQQPGQSLTLIATANQGSEATYESGFVIDKFPISRPNLTFSTLTVSNMSPEDSSIYLCSVRTGGFAGYTFGSGTRLTVV.

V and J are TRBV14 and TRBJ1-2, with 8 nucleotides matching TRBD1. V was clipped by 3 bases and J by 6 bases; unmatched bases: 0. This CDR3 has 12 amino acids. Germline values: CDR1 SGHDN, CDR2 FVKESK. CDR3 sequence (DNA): TGTGCCAGCAGCCAGGGACAGGATGGCTACACCTTC. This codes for CASSQGQDGYTF.